This is a list of T cell receptor beta chains from one sample in a study of blood T cell repertoires in COVID-19. Assay: immunoSEQ multiplex PCR; the TCRdb copy retains only in-frame clones and omits some. The table shows 350,000 to 400,000 clones, with about 90% occurring only once. Sequences were obtained from PBMCs or T cells enriched from blood (not recorded which). These receptors all come from a woman aged 30 to 39 who had recovered from COVID-19. CDR3s include the opening cysteine and the closing phenylalanine or tryptophan. Fields, in order: J gene, clone size, D gene, V gene, CDR3 length, CDR3 DNA, CDR3 protein. A D gene is named only where the DNA matches it firmly. Size values are once, few and many counts, or a class for expanded clones, and some rows have none.

TRBJ1-2	once	.	TRBV7-9	15	TGTGCCAGCAGCTTAGCGTTAGGCACAGGCTATGGCTACACCTTC	CASSLALGTGYGYTF
TRBJ2-5	.	.	TRBV6-2/TRBV6-3	13	TGTGCCAGCAGTTACTCCCTTCAAGAGACCCAGTACTTC	CASSYSLQETQYF
TRBJ1-2	.	TRBD1	TRBV4-2	16	TGTGCCAGCAGCCGAAAGGGACAGGGGATTGCATATGGCTACACCTTC	CASSRKGQGIAYGYTF
TRBJ1-5	.	.	TRBV27	14	TGTGCCAGCAGTTTCACCTGGCGCAATCAGCCCCAGCATTTT	CASSFTWRNQPQHF
TRBJ2-7	.	TRBD1	TRBV18	16	TGTGCCAGCTCACCATCTAAAGACAGGGGCCCCTACGAGCAGTACTTC	CASSPSKDRGPYEQYF
TRBJ1-2	.	.	TRBV5-4	12	TGTGCCAGCAGCAGCGGACTATCCGGCTACACCTTC	CASSSGLSGYTF
TRBJ2-7	.	.	TRBV4-1	17	TGCGCCAGCAGCCCCCTCGTACAGAACCCCTCCGGTTACGAGCAGTACTTC	CASSPLVQNPSGYEQYF
TRBJ2-5	.	.	TRBV5-4	13	TGTGCCAGCAGCTTCGGGGGCCAAGAGACCCAGTACTTC	CASSFGGQETQYF
TRBJ2-3	.	TRBD2	TRBV10-1	16	TGCGCCAGCAGTGATGGTAGCGGGAGGAGCACAGATACGCAGTATTTT	CASSDGSGRSTDTQYF
TRBJ2-7	.	TRBD2	TRBV6-5	14	TGTGCCATAAATAGGTCGGGGGGGAACTACGAGCAGTACTTC	CAINRSGGNYEQYF
TRBJ2-7	.	TRBD2	TRBV29-1	13	TGCAGCGTTCGGACTAGCGGGTTTACGTTGCAGTACTTC	CSVRTSGFTLQYF
TRBJ1-4	.	TRBD1	TRBV10-3	15	TGTGCCATCAGCGATAGACAGGGGTCAGGTGAAAAACTGTTTTTT	CAISDRQGSGEKLFF
TRBJ2-1	.	.	TRBV30	14	TGTGCCTGGGGCAGTCAGGGGGGTTACAATGAGCAGTTCTTC	CAWGSQGGYNEQFF
TRBJ1-6	.	.	TRBV13	12	TGTGCCAGCAGCGCCCGGTCGGGAACCCTCCACTTT	CASSARSGTLHF
TRBJ2-7	.	.	TRBV13	14	TGTGCCAGCAGCCTAGGACGACTAGAGGGCGAGCAGTACTTC	CASSLGRLEGEQYF
TRBJ2-2	.	.	TRBV12-3/TRBV12-4	11	TGTGCCAGCAGTTTACTCGGGGAGCTGTTTTTT	CASSLLGELFF
TRBJ1-6	.	.	TRBV7-6	13	TGTGCCAGCAGCCCTGAACAGGGATCACCCCTCCACTTT	CASSPEQGSPLHF
TRBJ2-3	.	.	TRBV2	14	TGTGCCAGCAGTGACACGCCAGGGACTGTAGGGCAGTATTTT	CASSDTPGTVGQYF
TRBJ2-7	.	TRBD1	TRBV7-8	15	TGTGCCAGCAGCAAAGAAGGGACAGGTGTTTTCGAGCAGTACTTC	CASSKEGTGVFEQYF
TRBJ1-2	once	TRBD1	TRBV6-5	15	TGTGCCAGCGAATTGGCCGGGACAGGTTTCGTGGGCTACACCTTC	CASELAGTGFVGYTF
TRBJ1-2	.	.	TRBV27	13	TGTGCCAGCAGTACCCTAGACAGATCTGGCTACACCTTC	CASSTLDRSGYTF
TRBJ1-6	.	TRBD1	TRBV7-2	17	TGTGCCAGCAGCTTAGGTCAACAGGGGGCGTATAATTCACCCCTCCACTTT	CASSLGQQGAYNSPLHF
TRBJ2-3	.	TRBD2	TRBV7-2	15	TGTGCCAGCAGCTCGTTTAGCGGGACCACAGATACGCAGTATTTT	CASSSFSGTTDTQYF
TRBJ2-1	.	TRBD1	TRBV5-4	12	TGTGCCAGCAGCCGACAGGGAAATGAGCAGTTCTTC	CASSRQGNEQFF
TRBJ1-5	.	.	TRBV6-4	15	TGTGCCAGCAGTGACTCGGGCGATAGCAATCAGCCCCAGCATTTT	CASSDSGDSNQPQHF
TRBJ2-3	.	.	TRBV7-9	15	TGTGCCAGCAGCCAACCCGACAGGAGAGGGGTTACGCAGTATTTT	CASSQPDRRGVTQYF
TRBJ1-4	few	.	TRBV9	14	TGTGCCAGCAGCGTAGCTGGAGGGAATGAAAAACTGTTTTTT	CASSVAGGNEKLFF
TRBJ2-5	.	TRBD2	TRBV6-1	15	TGTGCCAGCAGTGAAGGGGCTAGCGGGAGCGAGACCCAGTACTTC	CASSEGASGSETQYF
TRBJ2-6	.	.	TRBV18	17	TGTGCCAGCTCACCACTCCCAGGCCGCTCTGGGGCCAACGTCCTGACTTTC	CASSPLPGRSGANVLTF
TRBJ1-2	.	.	TRBV12-5	17	TGTGCTAGTGGTTTGCAAATTGGGGGGGGAGCTAACTATGGCTACACCTTC	CASGLQIGGGANYGYTF
TRBJ1-1	.	TRBD1	TRBV5-1	16	TGCGCCAGCAGCCACCCCAAGACAGGGCTGAACACTGAAGCTTTCTTT	CASSHPKTGLNTEAFF
TRBJ1-5	.	.	TRBV18	19	TGTGCCAGCTCACCACCTAGGAGTAGAACAGAACGGAGCGGTCAGCCCCAGCATTTT	CASSPPRSRTERSGQPQHF
TRBJ2-7	.	.	TRBV4-1	16	TGCGCCAGCAGCCAAGATGACAGCAGGTGGTCCTACGAGCAGTACTTC	CASSQDDSRWSYEQYF
TRBJ2-7	.	.	TRBV11-2	14	TGTGCCAGCAGCTTGAGCCTAGGGGACTACGAGCAGTACTTC	CASSLSLGDYEQYF
TRBJ2-5	.	.	TRBV28	14	TGTGCCAGCAGTCTCTCCCCCCCGGAAGAGACCCAGTACTTC	CASSLSPPEETQYF
TRBJ1-4	.	.	TRBV7-8	16	TGTGCCAGCAGCGTCACAGGGACCTTTTGGTCCGAAAAACTGTTTTTT	CASSVTGTFWSEKLFF
TRBJ2-7	once	TRBD2	TRBV7-9	15	TGTGCCAGCAGCTCACCCTTGAGCGGGGGCAGGGAGCAGTACTTC	CASSSPLSGGREQYF
TRBJ2-1	.	TRBD2	TRBV20-1	14	TGCAGTGCTAGTAGATCGGGAGGGCCCGGTGAGCAGTTCTTC	CSASRSGGPGEQFF
TRBJ1-2	.	.	TRBV20-1	11	TGCAGTGCTAGCTTAGGGGCTGGCTACACCTTC	CSASLGAGYTF
TRBJ1-2	.	.	TRBV30	11	TGTGCCTGGGCCCAGGGGAGCGGCTACACCTTC	CAWAQGSGYTF
TRBJ2-5	.	.	TRBV9	14	TGTGCCAGCAGCGTAGAGAGCACCCCAGAGACCCAGTACTTC	CASSVESTPETQYF
TRBJ1-2	.	TRBD1	TRBV3-1/TRBV3-2	12	TGTGCCAGCAGGAACAGGGGTAGTGGCTACACCTTC	CASRNRGSGYTF
TRBJ1-1	.	.	TRBV7-9	12	TGTGCCAGCAGCGGACTGGAGTTAGAAGCTTTCTTT	CASSGLELEAFF
TRBJ2-1	.	TRBD2	TRBV10-2	19	TGCGCCAGCGGGGACACCGGGACTAGCGTTGGTAGCTCCTACAATGAGCAGTTCTTC	CASGDTGTSVGSSYNEQFF
TRBJ2-7	.	.	TRBV5-1	13	TGCGCCAGCAGCTTTAGCGGCGGGTACGAGCAGTACTTC	CASSFSGGYEQYF
TRBJ1-5	.	.	TRBV2	14	TGTGCCAGCAGTGTCATAGGGGATGGTCAGCCCCAGCATTTT	CASSVIGDGQPQHF
TRBJ2-1	.	.	TRBV27	14	TGTGCCAGCAGTCTCGGGACAAATTACAATGAGCAGTTCTTC	CASSLGTNYNEQFF
TRBJ2-1	.	TRBD2	TRBV5-4	16	TGTGCCAGCAGCTTGTCCCTGGGGACTACCGACAATGAGCAGTTCTTC	CASSLSLGTTDNEQFF
TRBJ2-7	.	.	TRBV7-9	14	TGTGCCAGCAGCTCAAGACTAGGTACCTACGAGCAGTACTTC	CASSSRLGTYEQYF
TRBJ1-3	.	.	TRBV3-1/TRBV3-2	14	TGTGCCAGCAGCCAAAGAATCGGGGGAAACACCATATATTTT	CASSQRIGGNTIYF
TRBJ1-2	few	TRBD1	TRBV5-1	14	TGCGCCAGCAGTCGCGGACAGGGGGGGTATGGCTACACCTTC	CASSRGQGGYGYTF
TRBJ2-7	.	TRBD1	TRBV6-5	12	TGTGCCAGCAATTCAGGGGGTGACGAGCAGTACTTC	CASNSGGDEQYF
TRBJ2-7	.	.	TRBV30	11	TGTGCCTGGAGTGTACTCTACGAGCAGTACTTC	CAWSVLYEQYF